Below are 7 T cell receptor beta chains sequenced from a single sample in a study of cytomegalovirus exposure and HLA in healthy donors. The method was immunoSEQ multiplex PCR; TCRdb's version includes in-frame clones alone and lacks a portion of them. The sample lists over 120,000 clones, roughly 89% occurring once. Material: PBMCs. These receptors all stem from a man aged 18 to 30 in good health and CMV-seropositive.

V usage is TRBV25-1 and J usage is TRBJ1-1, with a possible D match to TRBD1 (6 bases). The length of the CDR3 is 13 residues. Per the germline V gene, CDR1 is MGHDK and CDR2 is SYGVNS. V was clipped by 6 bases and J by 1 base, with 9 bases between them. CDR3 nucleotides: TGTGCCAGCAGGACAGGATGGAACACTGAAGCTTTCTTT. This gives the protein CASRTGWNTEAFF.

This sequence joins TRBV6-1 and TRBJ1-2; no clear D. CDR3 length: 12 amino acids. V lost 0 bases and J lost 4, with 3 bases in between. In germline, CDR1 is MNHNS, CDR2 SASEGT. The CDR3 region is CASSEALYGYTF. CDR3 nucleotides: TGTGCCAGCAGTGAAGCTCTCTATGGCTACACCTTC.

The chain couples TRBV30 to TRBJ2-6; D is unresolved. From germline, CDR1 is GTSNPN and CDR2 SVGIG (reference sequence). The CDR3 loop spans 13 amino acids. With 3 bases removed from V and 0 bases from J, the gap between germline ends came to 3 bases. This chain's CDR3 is CAWRSSGANVLTF. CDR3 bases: TGTGCCTGGAGGAGCTCTGGGGCCAACGTCCTGACTTTC.

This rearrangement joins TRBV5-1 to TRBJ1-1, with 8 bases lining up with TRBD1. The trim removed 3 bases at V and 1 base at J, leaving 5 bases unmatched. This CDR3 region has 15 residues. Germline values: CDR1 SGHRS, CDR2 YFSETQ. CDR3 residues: CASSSQGAGNTEAFF. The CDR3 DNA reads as TGCGCCAGCAGCTCGCAGGGGGCAGGGAACACTGAAGCTTTCTTT.

The CDR3 bases are TGTGCCAGCAGCTCCATTGATGGGCTAGCGGGTACTAGCACAGATACGCAGTATTTT. Amino acids: CASSSIDGLAGTSTDTQYF. The chain joins TRBV5-4 to TRBJ2-3; 8 nucleotides match TRBD2. Trimming removed 3 bases from V and 0 bases from J; junction bases left unmatched: 15. Germline V gives CDR1 SGHNT, CDR2 YYREEE (reference sequence). CDR3 length: 19 amino acids.

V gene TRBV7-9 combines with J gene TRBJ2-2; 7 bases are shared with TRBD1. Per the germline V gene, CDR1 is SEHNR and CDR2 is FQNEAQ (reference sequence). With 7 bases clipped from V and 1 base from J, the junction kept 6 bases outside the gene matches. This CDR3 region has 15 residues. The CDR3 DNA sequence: TGTGCCAGCATATACGGACAGGAGAACACCGGGGAGCTGTTTTTT. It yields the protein CASIYGQENTGELFF.

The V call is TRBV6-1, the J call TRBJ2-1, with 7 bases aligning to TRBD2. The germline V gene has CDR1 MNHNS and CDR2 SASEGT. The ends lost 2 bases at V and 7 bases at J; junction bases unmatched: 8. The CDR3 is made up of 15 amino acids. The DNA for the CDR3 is TGTGCCAGCAGTGAATATGGGGGAGGGGAAAATGAGCAGTTCTTC. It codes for CASSEYGGGENEQFF.